This T cell receptor (beta chain) comes out of a study of blood T cell repertoires in COVID-19 (dated by TCRdb to 2018 to 2020). About the study as a whole: Collaborator samples came from the United States, Italy and Spain and covered acute and convalescent phases of COVID-19. The repertoires were released in a freely available public database meant as a resource for research on the immune response to SARS-CoV-2. Sample metadata almost always included a de-identified subject ID, COVID-19 status, age in years and sex. Deeply sampled blood TCRbeta repertoires from subjects exposed to, actively infected with, or recovered from COVID-19 were included in the dataset. Samples came from the ongoing ImmuneRACE study (first 160 participants) plus 1,254 subjects from 6 global collaborators. The material from the prospective study consisted of cDNA or gDNA derived from T cells, B-cell-depleted T cells, or PBMCs. Where HLA class I and class II types were available, the types were taken from metadata supplied by the sample provider, not from assay-based typing. General conclusions and limits of the study: The quantity of clinical and demographic metadata differed by source and by participant and was supplied without curation.

The CDR1 and CDR2 encoded by the germline V gene are SGHRS and YFSETQ. From its cysteine to its phenylalanine, the CDR3 spans 15 amino acids. Kept here is only the CDR3 DNA, which spans 45 bases and is read in frame from base 1. From V the trimming removes 2 bases and from J it removes 1 base, while the gene matches leave 3 bases of the junction unaccounted for. Of note for this clone: Its recognized antigen is unknown. No per-base quality is available; no much larger clone lies one base away.

TCRbeta CDR3 regions were amplified from genomic DNA by means of the immunoSEQ Assay, a bias-controlled multiplex PCR. On the authors' methods: The number of nucleated cells in each sample was estimated by amplification of reference gene primers within the assay. Sequence reads were collapsed and filtered to measure the absolute abundance of every unique TCRbeta CDR3 rearrangement. Productive Simpson clonality was computed per sample as the square root of Simpson's diversity index over productive rearrangements. TCRdb's version of the immuneACCESS table is confined to in-frame rearrangements and falls short of the full clone set. An unresolved V gene accounts for under half of the shortfall where checked; the remainder is of unknown origin. The D gene and trimming were derived from the DNA, and the V and J assignments and clone size from that table. Counted in this sample were 60,000 or so clones; roughly three quarters of them appeared once. The ten biggest clones cover approximately 3% of the sample.

Whole blood was collected in K2EDTA tubes by collaborating institutions according to the institutions' own protocols. For TCRbeta analysis, collaborators shipped samples as frozen whole blood, isolated PBMCs, or DNA extracted from either of those sample types. What was sequenced was peripheral blood. The receptor was derived from a man aged 55-75 years with acute or convalescent COVID-19. The V gene is TRBV5-1 and the J gene is TRBJ2-1; 7 bases in the middle match TRBD2. Here the CDR3 is given as CASSFFGGSYNEQFF. The DNA reads as follows: TGCGCCAGCAGCTTTTTCGGGGGGTCCTACAATGAGCAGTTCTTC.